The 22 T cell receptor beta chains in this list originate from one sample, sequenced in a study of beta chain features in type 1 diabetes. The whole isolated RNA underwent reverse transcription, so sequencing captured expressed TCRB transcripts. TCRdb keeps only in-frame clones here, not all; method: immunoSEQ multiplex PCR. The top ten hold 0.94% of the sample, which has about 170,000 clones, about 7.8% seen once. General study points: TCRB CDR3s were moderately but significantly shorter in Type 1 diabetes patients in all four CD4+ subsets.

Which antigens these TCRs recognize remains unknown. The sample comprised central memory CD4+ T cells from blood. These receptors all stem from a middle-aged woman with type 1 diabetes.

V is TRBV16 and J is TRBJ1-1; D remains ambiguous. The CDR3 extends over 15 amino acids. Germline V gives CDR1 KGHSY, CDR2 FQNENV. V dropped 0 bases and J dropped 0 bases, with 8 bases sitting between them. The CDR3 DNA sequence: TGTGCCAGCAGCCAATCGTGGCAGTTGAACACTGAAGCTTTCTTT. This codes for CASSQSWQLNTEAFF.

This sequence joins TRBV18 and TRBJ1-1, with D possibly TRBD1 on 6 matching bases. Germline-derived CDR1 and CDR2 are KGHSH and LQKENI. V shed 4 bases and J shed 0 bases, with 12 bases lying between them. The CDR3 runs 15 residues. The CDR3 protein is CASSRNREVNTEAFF. As DNA, the CDR3 is TGTGCCAGCTCACGGAACAGGGAAGTGAACACTGAAGCTTTCTTT. The full variable domain, with the rest looked up from reference TRBV18 and TRBJ1-1, is NAGVMQNPRHLVRRRGQEARLRCSPMKGHSHVYWYRQLPEEGLKFMVYLQKENIIDESGMPKERFSAEFPKEGPSILRIQQVVRGDSAAYFCASSRNREVNTEAFFGQGTRLTVV.

The sample holds a few counts of this clone. V and J are TRBV30 and TRBJ2-7; D remains ambiguous. Germline V gene sequence: CDR1 GTSNPN, CDR2 SVGIG (reference sequence). This CDR3 has 11 residues. Trimming left V 2 bases short and J 4 bases short, with 6 bases between. The CDR3 DNA reads TGTGCCTGGAGTCCCGGTTACGAGCAGTACTTC. It yields the protein CAWSPGYEQYF.

This sequence joins TRBV15 and TRBJ2-2; D call uncertain. V was shortened by 0 bases and J by 4 bases, with 6 bases between the two germline ends. This CDR3 has 14 residues. CDR1 LNHNV and CDR2 YYDKDF come from the germline V gene (reference sequence). The CDR3 DNA is TGTGCCACCAGCAGAGACCGAGGCACCGGGGAGCTGTTTTTT. Encoded protein: CATSRDRGTGELFF.

This clone was seen a handful of times. Other DNA sequences in this specimen translate into the identical CDR3. CDR3 sequence (DNA): TGTGCCAGCAGCTTAGCGCAGGGATACAATGAGCAGTTCTTC. This sequence encodes CASSLAQGYNEQFF. The chain combines TRBV7-9 with TRBJ2-1, with a weak D call TRBD1 (5 bases). The V gene's germline CDR1 is SEHNR and CDR2 FQNEAQ (reference sequence). Trimming shortened V by 0 bases and J by 4 bases, and 7 bases separated the two germline ends. The CDR3 has 14 amino acids.

CDR3 nucleotide sequence: TGTGCCACCAAAAGACAGGAAAACACTGAAGCTTTCTTT. This codes for CATKRQENTEAFF. V is TRBV5-3 and J is TRBJ1-1, with D possibly being TRBD1 (6 bases). TRBV5-3 is noted as an ORF with a role that remains uncertain. The length of the CDR3 is 13 residues. Trimming cost V 9 bases and J 2 bases, with 14 bases left between them.

This chain connects TRBV5-1 to TRBJ2-1, with a weak D call TRBD1 (6 bases). The length of the CDR3 is 14 residues. Germline V gene data show CDR1 as SGHRS and CDR2 as YFSETQ. The V end was cut by 0 bases, the J end by 9 bases, with 13 bases between. CDR3 protein: CASSLENSRGEQFF. CDR3 in DNA: TGCGCCAGCAGCTTGGAAAATAGCAGGGGTGAGCAGTTCTTC.

The V and J genes are TRBV18 and TRBJ2-2; 7 bases map to TRBD1. With 5 bases clipped from V and 2 bases from J, the junction kept 11 bases outside the gene matches. The CDR3 extends over 17 amino acids. CDR1 and CDR2 from the germline V gene are KGHSH and LQKENI. Here the CDR3 reads CASSNRDREKNTGELFF. The CDR3 bases are TGTGCCAGCTCAAACCGGGACAGAGAAAAAAACACCGGGGAGCTGTTTTTT.

The rearrangement links TRBV6-6 to TRBJ2-7; TRBD1 aligns across 8 bases. Germline V lookup: CDR1 MNHNY, CDR2 SVGAGI (reference sequence). The CDR3 runs to 14 residues. V dropped 6 bases and J dropped 1; count of bases not matched to a gene: 5. The CDR3 bases are TGTGCCAGCAGGACTACAGGGGGGTCCTACGAGCAGTACTTC. Translation: CASRTTGGSYEQYF.

The V call is TRBV9, the J call TRBJ1-4, with D maybe TRBD1 (5 bases). The germline V gene has CDR1 SGDLS and CDR2 YYNGEE. V gave up 1 base and J gave up 7 bases, with 14 bases separating them. This CDR3 comprises 15 residues. The CDR3 DNA is TGTGCCAGCAGCGTATCCCCGGGGGTTGGTGAAAAACTGTTTTTT. It translates to CASSVSPGVGEKLFF. Based on the CDR3 plus reference TRBV9 and TRBJ1-4, the full variable domain is DSGVTQTPKHLITATGQRVTLRCSPRSGDLSVYWYQQSLDQGLQFLIQYYNGEERAKGNILERFSAQQFPDLHSELNLSSLELGDSALYFCASSVSPGVGEKLFFGSGTQLSVL.

Only a few counts were recorded for this clone. V is TRBV19 and J is TRBJ1-5; weak D call: TRBD1 (6 bases). The germline V and J ends were trimmed by 4 bases and 2 bases, with 15 bases remaining between them. CDR1 LNHDA and CDR2 SQIVND come from the germline V gene (reference sequence). The CDR3 extends over 16 amino acids. The CDR3 here is CASSTSGQLGNQPQHF. The CDR3 nucleotides are TGTGCCAGTAGTACGTCCGGACAGTTGGGCAATCAGCCCCAGCATTTT.

The chain links TRBV11-2 to TRBJ2-1, with 14 bases aligning to TRBD2. CDR1 SGHAT and CDR2 FQNNGV come from the germline V gene. The CDR3 sequence is 17 residues long. V gave up 5 bases and J gave up 7 bases; unmatched junction bases: 10. CDR3 region: CASSPIWTSGGPNEQFF. The CDR3 coding sequence is TGTGCCAGCAGCCCCATCTGGACTAGCGGGGGGCCGAATGAGCAGTTCTTC.

The chain carries TRBV19 and TRBJ2-2, with TRBD2 as a possible D gene (6 bases). Trimming cost V 4 bases and J 1 base, with 13 bases left between them. Per the germline V gene, CDR1 is LNHDA and CDR2 is SQIVND (reference sequence). CDR3 size: 16 residues. The CDR3 DNA reads as TGTGCCAGTAGTAGAGGAGGCGGGGTGAACACCGGGGAGCTGTTTTTT. Protein: CASSRGGGVNTGELFF. The full variable domain, in which reference TRBV19 and TRBJ2-2 provide the parts outside the CDR3, is DGGITQSPKYLFRKEGQNVTLSCEQNLNHDAMYWYRQDPGQGLRLIYYSQIVNDFQKGDIAEGYSVSREKKESFPLTVTSAQKNPTAFYLCASSRGGGVNTGELFFGEGSRLTVL.

A few counts support this clone. The gene calls are TRBV28 and TRBJ2-5; 8 positions match TRBD1. The germline CDR1 and CDR2 sequences are MDHEN and SYDVKM. V lost 5 bases and J lost 5; bases outside the gene matches: 7. CDR3 length: 14 amino acids. In DNA, the CDR3 is TGTGCCAGCAGTACAGGGGGTGTTCAGGAGACCCAGTACTTC. It translates to CASSTGGVQETQYF. The variable domain in full, with the rest retrieved from reference TRBV28 and TRBJ2-5, is DVKVTQSSRYLVKRTGEKVFLECVQDMDHENMFWYRQDPGLGLRLIYFSYDVKMKEKGDIPEGYSVSREKKERFSLILESASTNQTSMYLCASSTGGVQETQYFGPGTRLLVL.

The chain joins TRBV6-6 to TRBJ1-2; possibly TRBD1 for D (6 bases). This CDR3 spans 13 amino acids. Germline values: CDR1 MNHNY, CDR2 SVGAGI (reference sequence). The germline V and J ends were trimmed by 5 bases and 0 bases, with 7 bases remaining between them. Written as DNA, the CDR3 is TGTGCCAGCAGTCCAGGGGCTAACTATGGCTACACCTTC. This translates into CASSPGANYGYTF.

In this sample, this clone turned up a few times. The identical CDR3 is also encoded by other nucleotide sequences in the sample. V gene TRBV5-1 combines with J gene TRBJ2-7, with 8 bases fitting TRBD2. Per the germline V gene, CDR1 is SGHRS and CDR2 is YFSETQ. The CDR3 runs 14 residues. J was trimmed by 3 bases and V by 0 bases; bases with no gene match: 2. CDR3: CASSLGGTSYEQYF. CDR3 sequence (DNA): TGCGCCAGCAGCTTGGGAGGGACTAGCTACGAGCAGTACTTC.

This clone showed up many times. The chain carries TRBV15 and TRBJ2-7; D is ambiguous. Germline CDR1 is LNHNV and CDR2 is YYDKDF (reference sequence). Trimming stripped 0 bases from V and 7 bases from J, with 13 bases between. The CDR3 sequence is 14 residues long. CDR3 protein: CATSRDRGTREQYF. For the CDR3, the DNA is TGTGCCACCAGCAGAGATCGAGGTACTCGGGAGCAGTACTTC.

The V and J genes are TRBV19 and TRBJ2-5, with TRBD2 as a possible D gene (6 bases). This CDR3 region has 12 residues. CDR1 and CDR2 (germline): LNHDA, SQIVND (reference sequence). V lost 8 bases and J 2 bases, leaving 9 bases between the germline ends. CDR3 in amino acids: CASRDSQETQYF. The DNA of the CDR3 is TGTGCCAGTCGGGACTCTCAAGAGACCCAGTACTTC.

There are a few counts of this clone. The chain carries TRBV9 and TRBJ2-5; 12 nucleotides match TRBD1. V trimming: 4 bases; J trimming: 5 bases; junction bases outside the gene matches: 12. CDR3 length equals 17 residues. Germline V gene data show CDR1 as SGDLS and CDR2 as YYNGEE. DNA for the CDR3: TGTGCCAGCAGCAGCACCGGGACAGGGGGCATTGGGGAGACCCAGTACTTC. Amino acid sequence: CASSSTGTGGIGETQYF. The full variable domain, rest sourced from reference TRBV9 and TRBJ2-5, is DSGVTQTPKHLITATGQRVTLRCSPRSGDLSVYWYQQSLDQGLQFLIQYYNGEERAKGNILERFSAQQFPDLHSELNLSSLELGDSALYFCASSSTGTGGIGETQYFGPGTRLLVL.

This clone has more than one count but fewer than ten. The chain's CDR3 is CASRDQTGRGWETQYF. The DNA for the CDR3 is TGTGCCAGCAGAGATCAAACAGGGAGGGGATGGGAGACCCAGTACTTC. The rearrangement uses TRBV2 and TRBJ2-5, with D tentatively TRBD2 (7 bases). Deletions cut 6 bases from V and 5 bases from J, with 22 bases between. The CDR3 sequence is 16 residues long. Germline V gives CDR1 SNHLY, CDR2 FYNNEI. The full variable domain, with the rest looked up from reference TRBV2 and TRBJ2-5, is EPEVTQTPSHQVTQMGQEVILRCVPISNHLYFYWYRQILGQKVEFLVSFYNNEISEKSEIFDDQFSVERPDGSNFTLKIRSTKLEDSAMYFCASRDQTGRGWETQYFGPGTRLLVL.

Regarding this clone: The sample has other DNA sequences that encode this CDR3 too. The V gene is TRBV27, the J gene TRBJ1-5; D might be TRBD1 (5 bases). The germline V gene has CDR1 MNHEY and CDR2 SMNVEV (reference sequence). Trimming stripped 2 bases from V and 4 bases from J, with 6 bases between. The CDR3 loop spans 13 amino acids. The CDR3 nucleotides are TGTGCCAGCAGTTTACGGGGGAATCAGCCCCAGCATTTT. Protein sequence: CASSLRGNQPQHF.

This clone has only a few counts. The rearrangement links TRBV19 to TRBJ2-6, with no clear D. The CDR3 has 16 residues. V lost 0 bases, J lost 1 base, and 7 bases lay in between. The germline gives CDR1 LNHDA, CDR2 SQIVND (reference sequence). This CDR3 reads CASSIESVSGANVLTF. The DNA of the CDR3 is TGTGCCAGTAGTATAGAATCGGTATCTGGGGCCAACGTCCTGACTTTC.